This passage covers 6 T cell receptor beta chains from one sample sequenced in a study of blood T cell repertoires in COVID-19. The assay was immunoSEQ multiplex PCR, and TCRdb's table has in-frame clones only and misses some. The sample lists roughly 110,000 clones; around 80% were seen once. Sequenced material: peripheral blood. Source of these receptors: a man aged 65 to 79 with acute or convalescent COVID-19.

The genes are TRBV19 and TRBJ1-2, with D maybe TRBD1 (5 bases). The CDR3 contains 16 residues. V lost 3 bases and J 6 bases, leaving 20 bases between the germline ends. Germline CDR1 reads LNHDA; CDR2 reads SQIVND (reference sequence). In DNA, the CDR3 is TGTGCCAGTAGTATCGACTTCAGGGACTACGGGAATGGCTACACCTTC. This gives the protein CASSIDFRDYGNGYTF.

The chain has TRBV7-2 and TRBJ2-3; 9 bases align to TRBD2. Per the germline V gene, CDR1 is SGHTA and CDR2 is FQGNSA. V was clipped by 0 bases and J by 6 bases; unmatched bases: 1. CDR3 size: 14 residues. CDR3 DNA: TGTGCCAGCAGCTTAGCCAGCGGGGGGGATACGCAGTATTTT. Protein product: CASSLASGGDTQYF.

This chain connects TRBV7-6 to TRBJ1-3, with D perhaps TRBD1 (6 bases). The germline V and J ends were trimmed by 1 base and 8 bases, with 15 bases remaining between them. This CDR3 spans 15 amino acids. CDR1 is SGHVS, CDR2 FNYEAQ, per germline. CDR3 in amino acids: CASSLGQAGVDTIYF. The CDR3 DNA sequence: TGTGCCAGCAGCTTAGGACAGGCGGGGGTGGACACCATATATTTT.

This chain joins TRBV19 and TRBJ2-5; 7 positions agree with TRBD1. Germline-derived CDR1 and CDR2 are LNHDA and SQIVND (reference sequence). Germline trimming cut 5 bases from V and 4 bases from J; bases unmatched to any gene: 4. The CDR3 runs 13 residues. CDR3: CASSLRQGETQYF. The CDR3 DNA is TGTGCCAGTAGTCTCCGACAGGGAGAGACCCAGTACTTC. Filled out from reference TRBV19 and TRBJ2-5, the complete variable domain reads DGGITQSPKYLFRKEGQNVTLSCEQNLNHDAMYWYRQDPGQGLRLIYYSQIVNDFQKGDIAEGYSVSREKKESFPLTVTSAQKNPTAFYLCASSLRQGETQYFGPGTRLLVL.

V and J are TRBV6-1 and TRBJ2-3, with TRBD1 matching over 12 bases. CDR1 and CDR2 from the germline V gene are MNHNS and SASEGT. This CDR3 region has 17 residues. V lost 2 bases and J lost 5; bases outside the gene matches: 8. CDR3 loop: CASSEPGTGGELDTQYF. Written as DNA, the CDR3 is TGTGCCAGCAGTGAACCCGGGACAGGGGGCGAATTAGATACGCAGTATTTT.

The CDR3 protein is CASSRRAGGDQPQHF. The CDR3 DNA sequence: TGTGCCAGCAGCCGCCGGGCCGGGGGGGATCAGCCCCAGCATTTT. The genes are TRBV7-2 and TRBJ1-5, with D maybe TRBD1 (5 bases). CDR1 and CDR2 (germline): SGHTA, FQGNSA. The CDR3 runs 15 residues. V lost 5 bases and J 5 bases, leaving 16 bases between the germline ends.